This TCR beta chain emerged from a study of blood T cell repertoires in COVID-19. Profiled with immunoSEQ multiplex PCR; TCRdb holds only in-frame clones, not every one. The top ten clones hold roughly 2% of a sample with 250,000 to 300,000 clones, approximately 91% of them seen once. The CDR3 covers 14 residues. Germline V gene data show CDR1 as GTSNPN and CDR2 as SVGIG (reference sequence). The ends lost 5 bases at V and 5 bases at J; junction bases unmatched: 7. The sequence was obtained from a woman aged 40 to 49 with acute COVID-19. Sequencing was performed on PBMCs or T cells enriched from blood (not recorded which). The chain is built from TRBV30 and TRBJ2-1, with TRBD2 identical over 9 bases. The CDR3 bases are TGTGCCTGGGACTTAGCGGGAGTTAACAATGAGCAGTTCTTC. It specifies CAWDLAGVNNEQFF.